The clone carrying this T cell receptor beta chain was counted once. V was shortened by 3 bases and J by 0 bases, with 11 bases between the two germline ends. Looked up from germline, CDR1 is LGHNT and CDR2 is FRNRAP. This CDR3 has 15 residues. The data derive from a study of T-cell memory formation after mild COVID-19. MiXCR, applied by TCRdb to the 5' RACE reads, yields one record per CDR3 protein. Of tens of thousands of distinct CDR3 sequences listed, 9.5% are singletons. The sequence was obtained from a man between 18 and 35 years old who had mild COVID-19 (a few samples of this study predate the infection). Cell type and time point are not known. The specimen was PBMCs or a T cell subset sorted from them (not recorded which). The chain employs TRBV12-5 and TRBJ1-2; possibly TRBD1 for D (5 bases). DNA of the CDR3: TGTGCTAGTGGTTTCGGGACGGATTCTAACTATGGCTACACCTTC. Translation gives CASGFGTDSNYGYTF.